This passage covers 18 T cell receptor beta chains from one sample sequenced in a study of blood T cell repertoires in COVID-19. Sequencing was performed with immunoSEQ multiplex PCR; in TCRdb, only in-frame clones are kept and a portion is missing. Of approximately 350,000 clones listed, about 88% are singletons. The source material was peripheral blood. These receptor sequences come from a woman in her sixties or seventies with COVID-19, enrolled during active disease.

To note about this clone: This specimen includes other DNA sequences encoding the same CDR3. The chain uses TRBV12-3 or TRBV12-4 and TRBJ1-1; D might be TRBD1 (6 bases). The CDR3 runs to 13 residues. V lost 1 base, J lost 4 bases, and 7 bases lay in between. The CDR3 is CASSLGRGTEAFF. CDR3 nucleotide sequence: TGTGCCAGCAGTTTAGGCAGGGGCACTGAAGCTTTCTTT.

About this clone itself: Other nucleotide sequences in the sample specify the same CDR3. V gene TRBV27 combines with J gene TRBJ1-2; no reliable D call. V gave up 3 bases and J gave up 0 bases, with 5 bases separating them. The V gene's germline CDR1 is MNHEY and CDR2 SMNVEV (reference sequence). The CDR3 is made up of 13 amino acids. The CDR3 loop is CASSFSSNYGYTF. The CDR3 nucleotides are TGTGCCAGCAGTTTTAGTTCTAACTATGGCTACACCTTC.

This chain connects TRBV3-1 (or the pseudogene TRBV3-2) to TRBJ2-1; a possible D gene is TRBD2 (7 bases). V was shortened by 5 bases and J by 6 bases, with 14 bases between the two germline ends. The CDR3 loop spans 14 amino acids. Germline loops: CDR1 LGHDT, CDR2 YNNKEL (reference sequence). CDR3 nucleotides: TGTGCCAGCAGCACTCGGGGGGCCACCAATGAGCAGTTCTTC. Translation: CASSTRGATNEQFF.

The chain is built from TRBV28 and TRBJ1-1, with a weak D call TRBD1 (6 bases). Trimming removed 6 bases at V and 2 bases at J, with 13 bases between. Per the germline V gene, CDR1 is MDHEN and CDR2 is SYDVKM. There are 14 residues in the CDR3. CDR3 region: CASRQGFSNTEAFF. The CDR3 DNA reads TGTGCCAGCAGGCAGGGGTTTTCCAACACTGAAGCTTTCTTT.

The chain uses TRBV21-1 and TRBJ2-5; the table's D call, TRBD1, was not checked against the DNA. TRBV21-1 is marked as a pseudogene. The CDR3 runs to 16 residues. In nucleotides, the CDR3 is TGTGCCAGCAGCAAAGGTCCTAGACAGCAGAAAGAGACCCAGTACTTC. As protein: CASSKGPRQQKETQYF.

The chain carries TRBV30 and TRBJ1-3, with a weak D call TRBD1 (5 bases). V was cut by 2 bases and J by 4 bases, with 9 bases left in between. This CDR3 is 13 amino acids long. CDR1 and CDR2 (germline): GTSNPN, SVGIG (reference sequence). CDR3 sequence (DNA): TGTGCCTGGAGTTCATACAGGGGAAACACCATATATTTT. It encodes CAWSSYRGNTIYF.

The chain is built from TRBV5-4 and TRBJ2-3; 11 nucleotides agree with TRBD2. From germline, CDR1 is SGHNT and CDR2 YYREEE (reference sequence). V shed 3 bases, J shed 0 bases, and the junction held 6 bases outside the gene matches. The CDR3 extends over 17 amino acids. The DNA of the CDR3 is TGTGCCAGCAGCTCATTAGCGGGGGGGCCTAGCACAGATACGCAGTATTTT. Translated, it gives CASSSLAGGPSTDTQYF.

This clone came up once. The rearrangement joins TRBV2 to TRBJ1-2; the match to TRBD1 covers 7 bases. The junction had 13 bases not matched to a gene; V was cut back by 7 bases and J by 8 bases. Germline CDR1 and CDR2: SNHLY and FYNNEI. The CDR3 is 14 residues long. Written as DNA, the CDR3 is TGTGCCAGCACCTGGACAGGTGCCCCCGGGGGCTACACCTTC. Translated: CASTWTGAPGGYTF.

V and J are TRBV2 and TRBJ2-5; 7 bases are shared with TRBD1. J lost 1 base, V lost 8 bases, and 7 bases had no gene match. The CDR3 totals 14 residues. Looked up from germline, CDR1 is SNHLY and CDR2 is FYNNEI. The CDR3 DNA reads TGTGCCAGCGGCCGTGACAGGGCCCAAGAGACCCAGTACTTC. It codes for CASGRDRAQETQYF.

The V gene is TRBV5-1, the J gene TRBJ1-3; D unclear. CDR3 length: 15 amino acids. The V gene's germline CDR1 is SGHRS and CDR2 YFSETQ. V was cut by 4 bases and J by 4 bases, with 15 bases left in between. In nucleotides, the CDR3 is TGCGCCAGCAGCCCCGACGGGGTGGACGGAAACACCATATATTTT. Amino acids: CASSPDGVDGNTIYF.

The chain couples TRBV11-2 to TRBJ2-1; maybe TRBD1 (6 bases). CDR3 size: 15 residues. The V gene's germline CDR1 is SGHAT and CDR2 FQNNGV. V was cut by 0 bases and J by 4 bases, with 10 bases left in between. The CDR3 DNA reads TGTGCCAGCAGCTTAGAGGGCAGGGGATACAATGAGCAGTTCTTC. It translates to CASSLEGRGYNEQFF.

The V gene is TRBV19, the J gene TRBJ1-4; D unclear. This CDR3 comprises 15 residues. The germline gives CDR1 LNHDA, CDR2 SQIVND (reference sequence). The V gene lost 3 bases and the J gene lost 6 bases, with 14 bases spanning the gap. CDR3 sequence: CASSIPGRQYEKLFF. The CDR3, as DNA: TGTGCCAGTAGTATCCCGGGTCGCCAATATGAAAAACTGTTTTTT.

V usage is TRBV7-9 and J usage is TRBJ1-4; 7 positions agree with TRBD1. The CDR3 spans 16 residues. Germline CDR1 reads SEHNR; CDR2 reads FQNEAQ (reference sequence). Germline trimming cut 0 bases from V and 4 bases from J; bases unmatched to any gene: 5. The CDR3 here is CASSLAWTGLNEKLFF. For the CDR3, the DNA is TGTGCCAGCAGCTTAGCGTGGACAGGACTTAATGAAAAACTGTTTTTT.

This chain joins TRBV24-1 and TRBJ2-5; 11 positions match TRBD1. The CDR3 spans 16 residues. The V gene's germline CDR1 is KGHDR and CDR2 SFDVKD. The trim removed 4 bases at V and 2 bases at J, leaving 5 bases unmatched. CDR3 sequence: CATSDGTGGPQETQYF. CDR3 sequence (DNA): TGTGCCACCAGTGACGGGACAGGGGGACCTCAAGAGACCCAGTACTTC.

The rearrangement uses TRBV3-1 (or the pseudogene TRBV3-2) and TRBJ2-3, with 8 bases aligning to TRBD2. V trimming: 1 base; J trimming: 14 bases; junction bases outside the gene matches: 17. The CDR3 runs to 16 residues. Germline V gives CDR1 LGHDT, CDR2 YNNKEL (reference sequence). CDR3: CASSQGGRSLADKAYF. The CDR3 coding sequence is TGTGCCAGCAGCCAAGGCGGACGGTCACTAGCGGATAAGGCGTATTTT.

V and J are TRBV7-9 and TRBJ1-2; possible D gene TRBD1, 6 bases. CDR1 SEHNR and CDR2 FQNEAQ come from the germline V gene (reference sequence). The CDR3 covers 13 residues. V was pared by 5 bases and J by 5 bases, with 12 bases between. The CDR3 nucleotides are TGTGCCAGCAGCGCAGGGGATCCTTATGGCTACACCTTC. Its translation: CASSAGDPYGYTF.

The chain's CDR3 is CASSWGRVADTEAFF. The CDR3 DNA follows: TGTGCCAGCAGCTGGGGGCGGGTGGCGGACACTGAAGCTTTCTTT. This chain joins TRBV7-2 and TRBJ1-1; D is possibly TRBD1 (6 bases). CDR1 is SGHTA, CDR2 FQGNSA, per germline. V lost 4 bases and J 3 bases, leaving 15 bases between the germline ends. CDR3 length: 15 residues.

This CDR3 reads CASSSTLQGLDGYTF. The CDR3 DNA is TGCGCCAGCAGCTCCACCCTACAGGGCTTGGATGGCTACACCTTC. This sequence joins TRBV5-1 and TRBJ1-2; a weak D match, TRBD1 (6 bases). The V gene's germline CDR1 is SGHRS and CDR2 YFSETQ. Trimming pared 3 bases from V and 6 bases from J, leaving 18 bases between. This CDR3 spans 15 amino acids.